This T cell receptor (beta chain) comes out of a study of shared clonotypes between healthy human individuals. This clone showed up just once. The V gene's germline CDR1 is SGHNT and CDR2 YYREEE (reference sequence). V lost 2 bases and J 0 bases, leaving 12 bases between the germline ends. This CDR3 region has 16 residues. Produced via immunoSEQ multiplex PCR; TCRdb's table is partial and in-frame only. Found here are approximately 720,000 clones, about 78% of them singletons; the top ten hold 1.8%. Sample: memory CD4+ T cells sorted from blood. Subset described: CD45RA-negative fraction. The TCR sequence derives from a young woman in good health. The V and J genes are TRBV5-4 and TRBJ2-1; a possible D gene is TRBD2 (6 bases). The CDR3 coding sequence is TGTGCCAGCAGCTTTTTTGGGGGGAGCTCCTACAATGAGCAGTTCTTC. Amino acid sequence: CASSFFGGSSYNEQFF.